This TCR beta chain was obtained from a study of cytomegalovirus exposure and HLA in healthy donors. Study findings and constraints: A few of the chains that were CMV-associated were confirmed in vitro to be specific for CMV antigens. Later, TCR association rates were found to vary by HLA locus, highest for DRB1 and lowest for HLA-C. According to the study, around 150 TCR beta chains were cytomegalovirus-associated.

This clone was found a few times. Its antigen is not identified. Trimming removed 1 base at V and 8 bases at J, with 9 bases between. The CDR3 consists of 13 residues. CDR1 is SGHTS, CDR2 YDEGEE, per germline. Primers included in the PCR were 60 Vbeta and 13 Jbeta primers. Using immunoSEQ multiplex PCR, the repertoire was profiled, and TCRdb retains in-frame clones only, with some absent. The table shows more than 85,000 clones, with roughly 15% occurring only once. The J gene is TRBJ1-4, the V gene TRBV5-8; D is undetermined. This clonotype was obtained from a female donor in good health and CMV-seronegative. The material sequenced was PBMCs. The CDR3 here is CASSLRTVEKLFF. CDR3 sequence (DNA): TGTGCCAGCAGCTTGCGTACGGTGGAAAAACTGTTTTTT.